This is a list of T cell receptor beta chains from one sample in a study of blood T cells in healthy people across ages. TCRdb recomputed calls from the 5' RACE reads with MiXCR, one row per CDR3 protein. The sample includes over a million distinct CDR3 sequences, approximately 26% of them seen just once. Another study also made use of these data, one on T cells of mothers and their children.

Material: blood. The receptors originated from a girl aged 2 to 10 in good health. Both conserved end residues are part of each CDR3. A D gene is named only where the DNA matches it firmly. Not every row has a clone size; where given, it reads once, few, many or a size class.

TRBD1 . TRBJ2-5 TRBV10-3 TGTGCCATCAGTGAGTCGACTTTTACGGACAGGGGGCTGGGGACCCAGTACTTC CAISESTFTDRGLGTQYF
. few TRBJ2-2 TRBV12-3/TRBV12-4 TGTGCCAGCAGAGAAAGCACCGGGGAGCTGTTTTTT CASRESTGELFF
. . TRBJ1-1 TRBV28 TGTGCCAGCAGCCTCCACCCCTCCGACACTGAAGCTTTCTTT CASSLHPSDTEAFF
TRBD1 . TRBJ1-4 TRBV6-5 TGTGCCAGCAGTTATTCCAGGGGGAGTGAAAAACTGTTTTTT CASSYSRGSEKLFF
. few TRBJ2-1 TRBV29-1 TGCAGCGTTGAGCGGGTACTAAACAATGAGCGGTTCTTC CSVERVLNNERFF
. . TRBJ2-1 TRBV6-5 TGTGCCAGCAGTTATGGGGGGGGCGCGAATGAGCAGTTCTTC CASSYGGGANEQFF
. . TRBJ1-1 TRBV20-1 TGCAGTGCTAGACCCTTTCCGGGCCTTAGACCTGAAGCTTTCTTT CSARPFPGLRPEAFF
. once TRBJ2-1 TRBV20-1 TGCAGTGCTAGAGCGGCGAGCCAGGACTACAATGAGCAGTTCTTC CSARAASQDYNEQFF
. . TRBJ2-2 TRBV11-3 TGTGCCAGCAGCCCAAACTTGAACACCGGGGAGCTGTTTTTT CASSPNLNTGELFF
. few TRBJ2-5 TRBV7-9 TGTGCCAGCAGCTTTTCTGGAGGGACCCAGTACTTC CASSFSGGTQYF
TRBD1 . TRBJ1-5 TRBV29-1 TGCAGCGTAGCTCGGGACAGTCATAACAATCAGCCCCAGCATTTT CSVARDSHNNQPQHF